The 27 T cell receptor beta chains reported below all come from one sample, sequenced in a study of T cell repertoires in aging, cancer and after chemotherapy. Amplification of TCR beta used genomic DNA extracted from peripheral blood. A mixed TRB-A/B primer pool amplified rearranged TRB by multiplex touch-down PCR. TCRdb reprocessed the multiplex PCR reads via MiXCR and lists one record per CDR3 protein. The repertoire consists of about 12,000 distinct CDR3 sequences, with roughly 32% occurring once and the leading ten covering around 10%. The sequenced material came from blood. The receptors here all came from a human donor in good health. The donor label of this sample is uncertain.

The chain recombines TRBV27 with TRBJ1-5, with D unclear. This CDR3 comprises 14 residues. Trimming stripped 5 bases from V and 3 bases from J, with 11 bases between. Looked up from germline, CDR1 is MNHEY and CDR2 is SMNVEV (reference sequence). The CDR3 loop is CASSSSYINQPQHF. The CDR3 DNA sequence: TGTGCCAGCAGTAGTTCTTATATCAATCAGCCCCAGCATTTT.

The chain links TRBV5-6 to TRBJ2-1; the match to TRBD1 covers 8 bases. Germline-derived CDR1 and CDR2 are SGHDT and YYEEEE. The V gene end was trimmed by 4 bases and the J gene end by 2 bases; junction bases not matched to a gene: 5. This CDR3 spans 15 amino acids. CDR3 sequence reads: CASSPDRGTYNEQFF. The CDR3 nucleotides are TGTGCCAGCAGCCCCGACAGGGGAACCTACAATGAGCAGTTCTTC.

In its sample, this clonotype was seen a few times. This rearrangement joins TRBV27 to TRBJ2-5; 9 nucleotides agree with TRBD2. This CDR3 spans 12 amino acids. CDR1 and CDR2 (germline): MNHEY, SMNVEV (reference sequence). J gave up 6 bases and V 8 bases, and 4 bases lay outside the gene matches. This CDR3 is CASGSGGKTQYF. For the CDR3, the DNA is TGTGCCAGCGGAAGCGGGGGGAAGACCCAGTACTTC.

As regards this clonotype: A much bigger clone sits one base away, suggesting this may be a read error. The chain carries TRBV12-3 or TRBV12-4 and TRBJ1-5, with D possibly TRBD1 on 6 matching bases. The CDR3 consists of 15 residues. The CDR3 here is CASSLAGRRGQPQRF. CDR3 nucleotide sequence: TGTGCCAGCAGTTTAGCGGGACGGCGGGGGCAGCCCCAGCGTTTT.

The V call is TRBV6-2 or TRBV6-3, the J call TRBJ1-3; 8 nucleotides match TRBD1. Germline values: CDR1 MNHEY, CDR2 SVGEGT. V lost 2 bases and J lost 2; bases outside the gene matches: 5. The CDR3 runs 16 residues. The CDR3, as DNA: TGTGCCAGCAGTTACGGACCGGGACAGGCTGGAAACACCATATATTTT. Its translation: CASSYGPGQAGNTIYF.

Only a few counts were recorded for this clonotype. This sequence joins TRBV19 and TRBJ1-1, with D hard to call. The CDR3 is made up of 11 amino acids. V gave up 9 bases and J gave up 4 bases, with 9 bases separating them. The germline CDR1 and CDR2 sequences are LNHDA and SQIVND (reference sequence). The CDR3 coding sequence is TGTGCCAGCGAGACATTCACTGAAGCTTTCTTT. It codes for CASETFTEAFF.

Sample share makes this clonotype medium-sized. The chain combines TRBV19 with TRBJ2-3; 10 positions agree with TRBD2. Losses at the gene ends were 3 bases for V and 4 bases for J; bases not matched to a gene: 10. Germline CDR1 and CDR2: LNHDA and SQIVND (reference sequence). There are 17 residues in the CDR3. CDR3 nucleotides: TGTGCCAGTAGTATGGCGCTAGCGGGGGCACTAGCAGATACGCAGTATTTT. The encoded protein is CASSMALAGALADTQYF.

By frequency in the sample, this clonotype is medium-sized. The chain joins TRBV11-1 to TRBJ1-4; 10 bases are a match to TRBD1. CDR1 and CDR2 from the germline V gene are SGHAT and FQDESV (reference sequence). CDR3 length: 15 amino acids. With 5 bases clipped from V and 10 bases from J, the junction kept 10 bases outside the gene matches. The CDR3 DNA sequence: TGTGCCAGCAGCGCTAACCCTGGACAGGGGGGAAAACTGTTTTTT. Translating it yields CASSANPGQGGKLFF.

As concerns this clonotype: An end of the junction does not agree with germline; a read error may underlie this. The J gene is TRBJ2-7, the V gene TRBV20-1; D is perhaps TRBD2 (6 bases). This CDR3 region has 13 residues. Germline V gene sequence: CDR1 DFQATT, CDR2 SNEGSKA (reference sequence). The CDR3 spells CIAIVSGSGEQYF. In DNA form, the CDR3 reads TGCATTGCTATCGTTAGCGGCTCCGGCGAGCAGTACTTC.

The chain carries TRBV6-5 and TRBJ1-4; maybe TRBD1 (5 bases). V lost 6 bases and J 0 bases, leaving 20 bases between the germline ends. Germline lookup yields CDR1 MNHEY and CDR2 SVGAGI. This CDR3 is 18 amino acids long. The CDR3 nucleotides are TGTGCCAGCAGACACCACAGAGGAGGGGCGGCAACTAATGAAAAACTGTTTTTT. It codes for CASRHHRGGAATNEKLFF.

This chain links TRBV18 with TRBJ1-2; 12 bases line up with TRBD1. V shed 2 bases and J 5 bases; nucleotides not matched to a gene: 3. The germline gives CDR1 KGHSH, CDR2 LQKENI. The CDR3 runs to 15 residues. CDR3 protein: CASSPGTGGRYGYTF. CDR3 sequence (DNA): TGTGCCAGCTCACCAGGGACAGGGGGCAGGTATGGCTACACCTTC.

The genes are TRBV20-1 and TRBJ1-2, with 9 bases identical to TRBD1. CDR1 and CDR2 from the germline V gene are DFQATT and SNEGSKA (reference sequence). Trimming at V came to 6 bases and at J to 8 bases, leaving 10 bases not matched to a gene. The CDR3 loop spans 13 amino acids. DNA for the CDR3: TGCAGTGCCAAACGACAGGGGGGGGAGGGCTACACCTTC. Translated, it gives CSAKRQGGEGYTF.

This clonotype came up a few times. This chain joins TRBV5-5 and TRBJ1-2; 8 bases align to TRBD1. Trimming took 1 base from V and 5 from J; bases not matched to a gene: 13. CDR1 and CDR2 (germline): SGHKS, YYEKEE (reference sequence). The CDR3 spans 17 residues. In nucleotides, the CDR3 is TGTGCCAGCAGCTTGTTAGGACAGGGAGGTCCCGGGTATGGCTACACCTTC. The encoded protein is CASSLLGQGGPGYGYTF.

This clonotype occurred a few times. This chain links TRBV27 with TRBJ2-1; 8 bases are a match to TRBD2. J lost 1 base, V lost 5 bases, and 13 bases had no gene match. Per the germline V gene, CDR1 is MNHEY and CDR2 is SMNVEV (reference sequence). The CDR3 contains 18 residues. The CDR3 DNA reads TGTGCCAGCAGTCTTAATAGGCGGGGGGAGGGTTCCTACAATGAGCAGTTCTTC. This gives the protein CASSLNRRGEGSYNEQFF.

This clonotype appeared a few times. This sequence joins TRBV6-5 and TRBJ2-5; tentatively, D is TRBD1 (6 bases). Per the germline V gene, CDR1 is MNHEY and CDR2 is SVGAGI. The CDR3 is 15 residues long. Between the trimmed V and J ends, which lost 3 bases and 5 bases, there was a span of 16 bases. The CDR3 loop is CASSYVQGLGETQYF. The CDR3 DNA reads as TGTGCCAGCAGTTATGTGCAGGGGCTCGGGGAGACCCAGTACTTC.

CDR3 coding DNA: TGTGCCAGCAGTTTTTGGCAGGGTAATTCACCCCTCCACTTT. Residues: CASSFWQGNSPLHF. The chain links TRBV12-3 or TRBV12-4 to TRBJ1-6, with D perhaps TRBD1 (5 bases). The CDR3 is 14 amino acids. V lost 3 bases to trimming and J lost 6 bases, with 9 bases between them.

This clonotype is deemed medium-sized. The chain carries TRBV29-1 and TRBJ2-1, with 7 bases aligning to TRBD1. The CDR3 has 13 residues. Trimming at V came to 7 bases and at J to 4 bases, leaving 7 bases not matched to a gene. The germline gives CDR1 SQVTM, CDR2 ANQGSEA. This CDR3 is CSAKLDRYNEQFF. The DNA of the CDR3 is TGCAGCGCGAAATTGGACAGGTACAATGAGCAGTTCTTC.

By proportion, this clonotype is medium-sized. The chain couples TRBV29-1 to TRBJ1-2; D may be TRBD1 (5 bases). V shed 4 bases and J shed 6 bases, with 21 bases lying between them. CDR1 SQVTM and CDR2 ANQGSEA come from the germline V gene. This CDR3 has 15 amino acids. CDR3 residues: CSVGESVDGGNGYTF. The CDR3 region has the DNA TGCAGCGTTGGGGAGAGCGTTGACGGGGGGAATGGCTACACCTTC.

The V and J genes are TRBV19 and TRBJ2-1; D is perhaps TRBD1 (5 bases). The CDR3 spans 15 residues. The V end lost 1 base, the J end lost 7 bases, and 14 bases lay between the germline ends. In germline, CDR1 is LNHDA, CDR2 SQIVND (reference sequence). The CDR3 coding sequence is TGTGCCAGTAGTATAGGAACAGGCCCAGGGAATGAGCAGTTCTTC. Protein sequence: CASSIGTGPGNEQFF.

This chain uses TRBV12-3 or TRBV12-4 with TRBJ1-6; no definite D call. V was pared by 1 base and J by 3 bases, with 7 bases between. CDR3 length: 15 amino acids. CDR3 amino acids: CASSLGPSYNSPLHF. The CDR3 bases are TGTGCCAGCAGTTTAGGACCGAGCTATAATTCACCCCTCCACTTT.

CDR3 sequence reads: CASSLGTGLDTEAFF. The CDR3 nucleotides read TGTGCCAGCTCACTAGGGACAGGGTTGGACACTGAAGCTTTCTTT. This chain joins TRBV18 and TRBJ1-1; 9 bases line up with TRBD1. This CDR3 region has 15 residues. Germline loops: CDR1 KGHSH, CDR2 LQKENI. The V and J ends lost 4 bases and 3 bases, in that order; junction bases with no gene match: 6. Full variable domain (rest looked up from reference TRBV18 and TRBJ1-1): NAGVMQNPRHLVRRRGQEARLRCSPMKGHSHVYWYRQLPEEGLKFMVYLQKENIIDESGMPKERFSAEFPKEGPSILRIQQVVRGDSAAYFCASSLGTGLDTEAFFGQGTRLTVV.

V gene TRBV10-3 combines with J gene TRBJ2-7; weak D call: TRBD1 (6 bases). Per the germline V gene, CDR1 is ENHRY and CDR2 is SYGVKD. This CDR3 spans 12 amino acids. V shed 7 bases and J shed 5 bases, with 12 bases lying between them. DNA of the CDR3: TGTGCCATCAAAAGAGCAGGGGACGAGCAGTACTTC. Protein: CAIKRAGDEQYF.

This clonotype was counted a few times. The V call is TRBV5-4, the J call TRBJ2-1; D may correspond to TRBD1 or TRBD2 (6 bases each). This CDR3 spans 15 amino acids. Deletions cut 2 bases from V and 8 bases from J, with 17 bases between. CDR1 and CDR2 from the germline V gene are SGHNT and YYREEE (reference sequence). CDR3: CASSFTQQGGHEQFF. The CDR3 bases are TGTGCCAGCAGCTTCACCCAACAGGGAGGCCATGAGCAGTTCTTC.

The chain has TRBV7-4 and TRBJ2-7; perhaps TRBD1 as D (6 bases). The CDR3 sequence is 14 residues long. V was pared by 5 bases and J by 4 bases, with 15 bases between. The germline V gene has CDR1 SGHVT and CDR2 SQSDAQ. The CDR3 protein is CASSHLGTSYEQYF. The CDR3 DNA reads TGTGCCAGCAGCCACCTCGGGACATCGTACGAGCAGTACTTC. Complete variable domain (other parts from reference TRBV7-4 and TRBJ2-7): GAGVSQSPRYKVAKRGRDVALRCDSISGHVTLYWYRQTLGQGSEVLTYSQSDAQRDKSGRPSGRFSAERPERSVSTLKIQRTEQGDSAVYLCASSHLGTSYEQYFGPGTRLTVT.

This rearrangement joins TRBV27 to TRBJ1-6; D is unresolved. This CDR3 contains 18 residues. CDR1 and CDR2 (germline): MNHEY, SMNVEV (reference sequence). Deletions cut 0 bases from V and 0 bases from J, with 12 bases between. The CDR3 DNA reads as TGTGCCAGCAGTTTATCGTTCTCCAGCACCTCCTATAATTCACCCCTCCACTTT. Amino acid sequence: CASSLSFSSTSYNSPLHF.

The chain is built from TRBV12-3 or TRBV12-4 and TRBJ1-5, with 7 nucleotides matching TRBD1. There are 14 residues in the CDR3. V gave up 6 bases and J gave up 7 bases; unmatched junction bases: 9. CDR3 sequence: CASSGRQGRQPQHF. CDR3 nucleotide sequence: TGTGCCAGCAGCGGGAGACAGGGAAGACAGCCCCAGCATTTT.

This clonotype was recorded once. The rearrangement uses TRBV11-1 and TRBJ2-3, with D tentatively TRBD2 (6 bases). Trimming stripped 1 base from V and 1 base from J, with 15 bases between. CDR3 length equals 17 residues. From germline, CDR1 is SGHAT and CDR2 FQDESV (reference sequence). The CDR3 region has the DNA TGTGCCAGCAGCTTAGGAGATGCGGGATCCGGCACAGATACGCAGTATTTT. As protein: CASSLGDAGSGTDTQYF.